Sequencing of this T cell receptor beta chain was carried out in a study of response to subunit inactivated influenza vaccine. Points from the study as a whole: Authors proposed each seasonal influenza vaccination draws in few new T cells.

TCRdb redid the calling of the RT-PCR reads with MiXCR, one entry per CDR3 protein. The data hold about 530,000 distinct CDR3 sequences, with about an eighth observed a single time. To note about this clonotype: Its antigen is unidentified.

Germline values: CDR1 SQVTM, CDR2 ANQGSEA. The CDR3 spans 13 residues. Sample: PBMCs from blood, taken roughly 47 days after vaccination. The chain is built from TRBV29-1 and TRBJ2-3; TRBD2 matches at 10 bases. The origin of this receptor is a man between 50 and 59 years old who received an inactivated influenza vaccine. The CDR3 coding sequence is TGCAGTTCTAGCGGGAGTGGCACAGATACGCAGTATTTT. Its protein is CSSSGSGTDTQYF.